This TCR beta chain came from a study of T-cell reconstitution after alpha-beta-depleted transplantation in children. In this sample, this clonotype turned up a few times. Preparation of the TCRbeta library involved a method that used unique molecular identifiers. TCRdb reprocessed the PCR reads with MiXCR, giving one entry per CDR3 protein. This sample has some 830,000 distinct CDR3 sequences, with under 20% found just once. The CDR3 is 15 residues long. Trimming took 1 base from V and 4 from J; bases not matched to a gene: 6. The germline CDR1 and CDR2 sequences are MGHRA and YSYEKL. V usage is TRBV4-1 and J usage is TRBJ2-5, with 7 bases identical to TRBD2. This specimen was PBMCs, mostly from graft donor cells, taken 360 days after TCRalphabeta/CD19-depleted stem cell transplant. The receptor comes from a male patient between 5 and 17 years old who had a stem cell transplant for acute lymphoblastic leukemia, so the T cells may come from the graft donor. This CDR3 is CASSQGPVAGETQYF. In DNA, the CDR3 is TGCGCCAGCAGCCAAGGACCCGTAGCGGGAGAGACCCAGTACTTC.